This T cell receptor (beta chain) comes out of a study of graft-versus-host responses after intestinal transplantation. Germline lookup yields CDR1 MNHEY and CDR2 SMNVEV (reference sequence). J was trimmed by 6 bases and V by 5 bases; bases with no gene match: 5. The CDR3 covers 14 residues. Points on this clone: Its antigen remains unknown.

Some clones are missing from TCRdb's copy, which holds only in-frame ones; the method was immunoSEQ multiplex PCR. The table records 120,000 or so clones, around 95% of them present only once. The source is a human donor who received an intestinal transplant. The chain is built from TRBV27 and TRBJ2-7, with TRBD1 matching over 12 bases. The material was unstimulated CD8+ T cells sorted from spleen or lymph node cells, obtained before intestinal transplant. CDR3 in amino acids: CASSGGTGGFEQYF. The CDR3 DNA follows: TGTGCCAGCAGTGGGGGGACAGGGGGCTTCGAGCAGTACTTC.